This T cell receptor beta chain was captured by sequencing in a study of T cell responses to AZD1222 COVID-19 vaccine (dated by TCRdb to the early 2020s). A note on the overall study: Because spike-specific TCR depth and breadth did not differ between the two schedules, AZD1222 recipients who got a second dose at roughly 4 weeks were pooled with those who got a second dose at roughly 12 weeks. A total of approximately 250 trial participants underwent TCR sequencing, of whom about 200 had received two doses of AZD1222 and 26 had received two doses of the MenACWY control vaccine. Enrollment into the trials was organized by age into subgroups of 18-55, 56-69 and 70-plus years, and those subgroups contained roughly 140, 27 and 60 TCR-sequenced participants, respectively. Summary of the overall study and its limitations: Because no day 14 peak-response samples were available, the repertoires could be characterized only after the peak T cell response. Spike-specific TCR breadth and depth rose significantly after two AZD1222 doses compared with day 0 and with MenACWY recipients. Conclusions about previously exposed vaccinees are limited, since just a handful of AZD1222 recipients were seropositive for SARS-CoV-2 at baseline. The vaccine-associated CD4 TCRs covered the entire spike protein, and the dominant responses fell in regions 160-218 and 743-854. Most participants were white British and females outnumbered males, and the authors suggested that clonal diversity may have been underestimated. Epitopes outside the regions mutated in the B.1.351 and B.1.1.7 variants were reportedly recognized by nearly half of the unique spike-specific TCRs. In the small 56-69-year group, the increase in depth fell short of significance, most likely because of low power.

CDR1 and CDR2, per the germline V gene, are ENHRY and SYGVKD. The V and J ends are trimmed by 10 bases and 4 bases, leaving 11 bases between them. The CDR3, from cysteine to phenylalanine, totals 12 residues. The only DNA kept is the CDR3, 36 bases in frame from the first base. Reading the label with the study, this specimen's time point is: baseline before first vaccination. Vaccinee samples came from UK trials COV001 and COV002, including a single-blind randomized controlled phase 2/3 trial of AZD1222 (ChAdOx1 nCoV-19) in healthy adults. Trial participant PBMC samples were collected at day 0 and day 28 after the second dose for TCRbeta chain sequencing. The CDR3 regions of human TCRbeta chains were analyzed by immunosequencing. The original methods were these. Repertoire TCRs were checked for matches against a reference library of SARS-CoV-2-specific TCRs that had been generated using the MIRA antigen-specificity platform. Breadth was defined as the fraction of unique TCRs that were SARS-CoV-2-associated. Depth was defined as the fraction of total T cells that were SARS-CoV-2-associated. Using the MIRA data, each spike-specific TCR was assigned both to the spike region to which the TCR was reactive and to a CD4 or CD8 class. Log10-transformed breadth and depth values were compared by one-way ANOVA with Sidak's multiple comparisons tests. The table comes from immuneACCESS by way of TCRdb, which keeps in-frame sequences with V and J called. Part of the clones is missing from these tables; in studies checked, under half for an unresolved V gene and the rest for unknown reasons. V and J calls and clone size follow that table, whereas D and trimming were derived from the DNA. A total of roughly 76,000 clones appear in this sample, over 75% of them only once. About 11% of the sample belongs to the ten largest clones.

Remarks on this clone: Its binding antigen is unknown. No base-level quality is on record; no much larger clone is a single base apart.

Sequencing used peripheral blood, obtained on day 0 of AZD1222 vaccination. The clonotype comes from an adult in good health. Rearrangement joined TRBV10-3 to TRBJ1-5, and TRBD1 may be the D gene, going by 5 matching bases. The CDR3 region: CATRDVNQPQHF. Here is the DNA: TGTGCCACCAGGGACGTTAATCAGCCCCAGCATTTT.